Listed here are 15 T cell receptor beta chains from one sample, sequenced in a study of T cells in Graves' hyperthyroidism and ophthalmopathy. Amplified regions were TCR beta CDR3 sequences from RNA transcripts. The HTBI primer set was used in a first-round RT-PCR of the TCR CDR3. TCRdb independently ran MiXCR on the multiplex PCR reads; one entry per CDR3 protein. The sample shows fewer than 450,000 distinct CDR3 sequences, 12% to 15% of them seen only once. Sequenced: blood. Source of these receptors: a woman aged 60-75 years with Graves' ophthalmopathy.

This clonotype was seen many times. The rearrangement uses TRBV28 and TRBJ2-7; D ambiguous. There are 11 residues in the CDR3. V gave up 3 bases and J gave up 4 bases, with 4 bases separating them. Germline CDR1 and CDR2: MDHEN and SYDVKM. The DNA for the CDR3 is TGTGCCAGCAGTTTTAGGTACGAGCAGTACTTC. It translates to CASSFRYEQYF.

The chain joins TRBV6-1 to TRBJ1-1, with TRBD1 matching 7 bases. This CDR3 comprises 14 residues. Germline V gene lookup returns CDR1 MNHNS and CDR2 SASEGT. The V segment lost 5 bases and the J segment 4 bases; nucleotides outside the gene matches: 7. The DNA for the CDR3 is TGTGCCAGCAGTAGCCAGGGGGGGAGCACTGAAGCTTTCTTT. Translated: CASSSQGGSTEAFF.

Only one count was recorded for this clonotype. J is TRBJ2-3 and V is TRBV5-1; TRBD2 aligns across 10 bases. The V gene end was trimmed by 1 base and the J gene end by 3 bases; junction bases not matched to a gene: 11. The CDR3 covers 18 residues. Germline V gene sequence: CDR1 SGHRS, CDR2 YFSETQ. Here the CDR3 reads CASSLSPLAGDWTDTQYF. CDR3 in DNA: TGCGCCAGCAGCTTGTCTCCTCTAGCGGGAGATTGGACAGATACGCAGTATTTT.

This clonotype has just a few counts. The chain uses TRBV9 and TRBJ2-3; the match to TRBD1 covers 7 bases. The V and J ends lost 6 bases and 2 bases, in that order; junction bases with no gene match: 9. The CDR3 length is 15 residues. CDR1 is SGDLS, CDR2 YYNGEE, per germline. CDR3 nucleotides: TGTGCCAGCACCACATTGGACAGGCCCACAGATACGCAGTATTTT. Protein sequence: CASTTLDRPTDTQYF.

This clonotype was counted between two and nine times. The V and J genes are TRBV19 and TRBJ2-2; D is undetermined. Germline-derived CDR1 and CDR2 are LNHDA and SQIVND (reference sequence). Between the trimmed V and J ends, which lost 6 bases and 0 bases, there was a span of 8 bases. The CDR3 totals 14 residues. The CDR3 DNA follows: TGTGCCAGTAGCCCCCAGTCGAACACCGGGGAGCTGTTTTTT. As protein: CASSPQSNTGELFF.

This chain uses TRBV6-2 or TRBV6-3 with TRBJ2-3; no clear D gene. Trimming left V 6 bases short and J 2 bases short, with 6 bases between. CDR1 is MNHEY and CDR2 is SVGEGT in the germline V gene. The CDR3 has 12 amino acids. The CDR3 region is CASRPTTDTQYF. The CDR3 DNA reads as TGTGCCAGCAGACCTACCACAGATACGCAGTATTTT.

The chain carries TRBV6-5 and TRBJ1-6; TRBD1 agrees at 7 bases. V trimming: 0 bases; J trimming: 0 bases; junction bases outside the gene matches: 8. The CDR3 spans 19 residues. Germline CDR1 reads MNHEY; CDR2 reads SVGAGI. Written as DNA, the CDR3 is TGTGCCAGCAGTTACTCGACACAGGGGCAGAGCTCCTATAATTCACCCCTCCACTTT. Its protein product is CASSYSTQGQSSYNSPLHF.

This clonotype was counted at least ten times. This chain joins TRBV27 and TRBJ2-7; 7 nucleotides agree with TRBD2. This CDR3 is built from 13 residues. Trimming took 7 bases from V and 2 from J; bases not matched to a gene: 5. Per germline, CDR1 MNHEY and CDR2 SMNVEV (reference sequence). The CDR3 loop is CASKTSNAYEQYF. The CDR3 DNA reads as TGTGCCAGCAAGACTAGCAATGCCTACGAGCAGTACTTC.

This clonotype appeared many times. This chain uses TRBV7-8 with TRBJ2-2; no reliable D call. The CDR3 consists of 15 residues. Germline V gives CDR1 SGHVS, CDR2 FQNEAQ. Trimming took 8 bases from V and 7 from J, leaving 20 bases between them. CDR3 nucleotide sequence: TGTGCCAGCTCCCCCTGGACGGAGACCTTCGGGGAGCTGTTTTTT. Encoded protein: CASSPWTETFGELFF.

Turning to this clonotype: This may be a read error, as it is one base from a much larger clone. V usage is TRBV27 and J usage is TRBJ1-1, with a weak D call TRBD1 (6 bases). Germline loops: CDR1 MNHEY, CDR2 SMNVEV (reference sequence). The CDR3 runs 13 residues. The CDR3 here is CASSNQGRTVAFF. CDR3 coding DNA: TGTGCCAGCAGCAACCAGGGGCGGACTGTAGCTTTCTTT.

This clonotype was seen a handful of times. One end of the junction varies from germline; a read error may be responsible. The chain links TRBV12-3 or TRBV12-4 to TRBJ1-5; D call uncertain. The CDR3 is 16 residues long. CDR3 DNA sequence: TGTGCCGGCAGTTTATACGCCGGGAGGAGCAATCAGCCCCAGCATTTT. Translating gives CAGSLYAGRSNQPQHF.

A few counts support this clonotype. The chain recombines TRBV27 with TRBJ1-5, with unresolved D. From germline, CDR1 is MNHEY and CDR2 SMNVEV (reference sequence). The ends were cut back, 7 bases at V and 1 base at J, with 11 bases in the middle. This CDR3 is built from 14 residues. The DNA for the CDR3 is TGTGCCAGCAATCCTTTGGGGAGCAATCAGCCCCAGCATTTT. Protein sequence: CASNPLGSNQPQHF.

This clonotype was seen at least ten times. The chain has TRBV7-2 and TRBJ2-7; D remains ambiguous. The CDR3 covers 13 residues. Trimming took 0 bases from V and 0 from J, leaving 3 bases between them. CDR1 and CDR2 (germline): SGHTA, FQGNSA. For the CDR3, the DNA is TGTGCCAGCAGCTTAGCGTACTCCTACGAGCAGTACTTC. It translates to CASSLAYSYEQYF.

Many counts were recorded for this clonotype. The CDR3 here is CASSFDRGRGNEKLFF. The CDR3 DNA follows: TGTGCCAGCAGTTTCGACAGGGGGCGCGGTAATGAAAAACTGTTTTTT. The chain uses TRBV2 and TRBJ1-4; 10 bases map to TRBD1. The CDR3 runs 16 residues. The ends lost 5 bases at V and 4 bases at J; junction bases unmatched: 7. Germline V CDR1 and CDR2: SNHLY, FYNNEI.

This clonotype was detected ten times or more. The genes are TRBV3-1 and TRBJ2-3, with D possibly TRBD2 on 6 matching bases. V was pared by 5 bases and J by 6 bases, with 21 bases between. This CDR3 has 16 amino acids. Looked up from germline, CDR1 is LGHDT and CDR2 is YNNKEL (reference sequence). The CDR3 loop is CASSDASAGKGDTQYF. CDR3 coding DNA: TGTGCCAGCAGCGACGCTAGCGCAGGGAAGGGGGATACGCAGTATTTT.